Listed here are 14 T cell receptor beta chains from one sample, sequenced in a study of PD-1 blockade in classical Hodgkin lymphoma. The repertoire was sequenced with immunoSEQ multiplex PCR; TCRdb's copy has only in-frame clones and lacks some. This sample has about 17,000 clones, with over 60% found just once. Every patient had relapsed following autologous stem cell transplantation, and cohorts differed in brentuximab vedotin exposure. Sequencing was performed on peripheral blood mononuclear cells (PBMCs), taken before the second cycle of nivolumab. These receptors all come from a human donor with classical Hodgkin lymphoma.

The genes are TRBV5-8 and TRBJ2-7, with D possibly TRBD1 on 5 matching bases. This CDR3 has 12 residues. V lost 3 bases to trimming and J lost 5 bases, with 9 bases between them. Germline-derived CDR1 and CDR2 are SGHTS and YDEGEE. The DNA of the CDR3 is TGTGCCAGCAGCTCAGGGCTTAACGAGCAGTACTTC. This encodes CASSSGLNEQYF.

In this sample, this clone turned up once. The chain employs TRBV19 and TRBJ2-1, with 14 bases fitting TRBD2. This CDR3 is 15 amino acids long. Germline V gene data show CDR1 as LNHDA and CDR2 as SQIVND (reference sequence). V lost 7 bases to trimming and J lost 6 bases; unmatched junction nucleotides: 5. The CDR3 protein is CASTTGLAGANEQFF. The CDR3 DNA follows: TGTGCCAGTACCACGGGACTAGCGGGAGCCAATGAGCAGTTCTTC.

V usage is TRBV5-4 and J usage is TRBJ2-7; 8 bases are shared with TRBD2. Trimming took 0 bases from V and 0 from J; bases not matched to a gene: 2. Looked up from germline, CDR1 is SGHNT and CDR2 is YYREEE (reference sequence). The CDR3 contains 15 residues. The DNA of the CDR3 is TGTGCCAGCAGCTTGGCCGGGACTAGCTCCTACGAGCAGTACTTC. It specifies CASSLAGTSSYEQYF.

This clone was counted only a few times. The V gene is TRBV7-7, the J gene TRBJ2-1, with TRBD2 matching over 10 bases. V trimming: 5 bases; J trimming: 5 bases; junction bases outside the gene matches: 6. Germline-derived CDR1 and CDR2 are SSHAT and FNYEAQ (reference sequence). The CDR3 is 15 residues long. The CDR3 coding sequence is TGTGCCAGCAGCCCGGGACTAGCGACGGACAATGAGCAGTTCTTC. Its translation: CASSPGLATDNEQFF.

The chain employs TRBV25-1 and TRBJ2-3; 7 bases match TRBD2. CDR1 is MGHDK, CDR2 SYGVNS, per germline. The V segment lost 0 bases and the J segment 0 bases; nucleotides outside the gene matches: 6. The CDR3 contains 17 residues. The CDR3 DNA sequence: TGTGCCAGCAGTGAATATGCGCTAGCGGAGAGCACAGATACGCAGTATTTT. The encoded protein is CASSEYALAESTDTQYF.

V is TRBV21-1 and J is TRBJ2-4. TRBV21-1 is designated a pseudogene. This CDR3 has 17 amino acids. The CDR3 region is CASSKGGRDLAKNIQYF. CDR3 nucleotides: TGTGCCAGCAGCAAAGGTGGCAGGGACCTAGCCAAAAACATTCAGTACTTC.

V and J are TRBV5-1 and TRBJ2-7; 11 bases are shared with TRBD1. V was pared by 7 bases and J by 4 bases, with 7 bases of the junction left unmatched. Germline V gene data show CDR1 as SGHRS and CDR2 as YFSETQ. The CDR3 runs 14 residues. The CDR3 region has the DNA TGCGCCAGCGGCGGGACAGGGGGAAATTACGAGCAGTACTTC. Its protein product is CASGGTGGNYEQYF.

The chain is built from TRBV6-6 and TRBJ2-7; D unclear. The CDR3 sequence is 13 residues long. Germline CDR1 reads MNHNY; CDR2 reads SVGAGI (reference sequence). V gave up 2 bases and J gave up 6 bases, with 11 bases separating them. This CDR3 is CASSYHDSLEQYF. Written as DNA, the CDR3 is TGTGCCAGCAGTTACCATGATAGCCTCGAGCAGTACTTC.

A word on this clone: The germline gene is not matched at one end of the junction; a read error may be the cause. The J gene is TRBJ1-2, the V gene TRBV6-1; D is possibly TRBD1 (6 bases). This CDR3 contains 12 residues. In germline, CDR1 is MNHNS, CDR2 SASEGT. CDR3 nucleotide sequence: TGTGCCAGCAGGGAAGACAGGTGGGGCTACACCTTC. As protein: CASREDRWGYTF.

V and J are TRBV11-1 and TRBJ2-1, with TRBD1 as a possible D gene (5 bases). This CDR3 contains 14 residues. The ends were cut back, 3 bases at V and 8 bases at J, with 14 bases in the middle. Germline V gives CDR1 SGHAT, CDR2 FQDESV (reference sequence). CDR3 region: CASSFRNIGDEQFF. CDR3 nucleotides: TGTGCCAGCAGCTTTCGCAATATAGGGGATGAGCAGTTCTTC.

On this clone itself: Sequence at one end of the junction differs from germline and may be a read error. This sample also contains other DNA sequences that code for the same CDR3. This chain joins TRBV10-2 and TRBJ2-2; a possible D gene is TRBD2 (5 bases). The germline gives CDR1 WSHSY, CDR2 SAAADI. CDR3 length: 16 residues. CDR3 in amino acids: CASSESAYLGTGELFF. The DNA for the CDR3 is TGCGCCAGCAGTGAGTCAGCGTATCTGGGTACCGGGGAGCTATTTTTT.

The J gene is TRBJ2-7, the V gene TRBV4-1; TRBD2 is a possible D gene (6 bases). V was pared by 1 base and J by 6 bases, with 22 bases between. Germline V gene data show CDR1 as MGHRA and CDR2 as YSYEKL. The CDR3 length is 17 residues. The chain's CDR3 is CASSQVVLIGSIREQYF. The DNA of the CDR3 is TGCGCCAGCAGCCAAGTTGTGTTGATCGGGAGCATCCGCGAGCAGTACTTC.

The chain combines TRBV6-1 with TRBJ2-2; the match to TRBD1 covers 8 bases. V lost 6 bases to trimming and J lost 5 bases; unmatched junction nucleotides: 8. Germline-derived CDR1 and CDR2 are MNHNS and SASEGT. The length of the CDR3 is 15 residues. The CDR3, as DNA: TGTGCCAGCAGGGCCCGGCAGGGGGCAACCGGGGAGCTGTTTTTT. Translation: CASRARQGATGELFF.

The V and J genes are TRBV11-2 and TRBJ1-3; D not certain. CDR1 SGHAT and CDR2 FQNNGV come from the germline V gene. The CDR3 has 14 residues. Trimming pared 2 bases from V and 2 bases from J, leaving 7 bases between. The CDR3 reads CASSLREAGNTIYF. The CDR3 DNA reads as TGTGCCAGCAGCTTACGGGAGGCTGGAAACACCATATATTTT. Complete variable domain (other parts from reference TRBV11-2 and TRBJ1-3): EAGVAQSPRYKIIEKRQSVAFWCNPISGHATLYWYQQILGQGPKLLIQFQNNGVVDDSQLPKDRFSAERLKGVDSTLKIQPAKLEDSAVYLCASSLREAGNTIYFGEGSWLTVV.